The 18 T cell receptor beta chains below come from one sample, sequenced in a study of shared T cell receptors in the human thymus. Measured with immunoSEQ multiplex PCR; TCRdb has only the in-frame clones, and not every one. The table records approximately 580,000 clones, 75% to 80% of them present only once. The data were also submitted as part of a second study, on human thymus T cells.

Sequencing was carried out using thymocytes. These receptors all stem from a boy younger than two with a congenital heart defect.

This chain uses TRBV19 with TRBJ2-7; a possible D gene is TRBD1 (6 bases). This CDR3 region has 14 residues. V shed 3 bases and J shed 3 bases, with 12 bases lying between them. Germline CDR1 LNHDA, CDR2 SQIVND (reference sequence). The CDR3 is CASSISGASYEQYF. The CDR3 DNA follows: TGTGCCAGTAGTATTTCAGGGGCTAGCTACGAGCAGTACTTC. Full variable domain (rest looked up from reference TRBV19 and TRBJ2-7): DGGITQSPKYLFRKEGQNVTLSCEQNLNHDAMYWYRQDPGQGLRLIYYSQIVNDFQKGDIAEGYSVSREKKESFPLTVTSAQKNPTAFYLCASSISGASYEQYFGPGTRLTVT.

A word on this clone: Other DNA sequences in this sample translate to the same CDR3. The chain is built from TRBV6-5 and TRBJ2-7; tentative D call: TRBD1 (5 bases). The V and J ends lost 6 bases and 2 bases respectively, with 14 bases between them. Per germline, CDR1 MNHEY and CDR2 SVGAGI. The CDR3 length is 14 residues. CDR3 in DNA: TGTGCCAGCAGGCAACCGACAGTTCCCTACGAGCAGTACTTC. Translation: CASRQPTVPYEQYF.

CDR3 nucleotide sequence: TGTGCCAGCAGCTTCCCGGGACTAGCACACGAGCAGTACTTC. Translation gives CASSFPGLAHEQYF. This sequence joins TRBV5-4 and TRBJ2-7, with 9 bases identical to TRBD2. The CDR3 totals 14 residues. Germline V lookup: CDR1 SGHNT, CDR2 YYREEE (reference sequence). After removal of 2 bases from V and 5 bases from J, the junction contained 5 bases not matched to a gene. Variable domain in full (rest from reference TRBV5-4 and TRBJ2-7): ETGVTQSPTHLIKTRGQQVTLRCSSQSGHNTVSWYQQALGQGPQFIFQYYREEENGRGNFPPRFSGLQFPNYSSELNVNALELDDSALYLCASSFPGLAHEQYFGPGTRLTVT.

J is TRBJ1-1 and V is TRBV9; D is uncertain. This CDR3 contains 14 residues. Germline V gene sequence: CDR1 SGDLS, CDR2 YYNGEE. With 5 bases removed from V and 1 base from J, the gap between germline ends came to 12 bases. The CDR3 region is CASRVEDGNTEAFF. Here the CDR3 DNA reads TGTGCCAGCAGGGTGGAGGATGGGAACACTGAAGCTTTCTTT. Variable domain in full (rest from reference TRBV9 and TRBJ1-1): DSGVTQTPKHLITATGQRVTLRCSPRSGDLSVYWYQQSLDQGLQFLIQYYNGEERAKGNILERFSAQQFPDLHSELNLSSLELGDSALYFCASRVEDGNTEAFFGQGTRLTVV.

The chain recombines TRBV29-1 with TRBJ2-7, with 10 bases aligning to TRBD1. The J segment lost 5 bases and the V segment lost 2 bases, leaving 9 bases of the junction unmatched. This CDR3 spans 15 amino acids. Germline values: CDR1 SQVTM, CDR2 ANQGSEA. In DNA, the CDR3 is TGCAGCGTTGAATTTCGGACAGGGGGTTTCGACGAGCAGTACTTC. Amino acids: CSVEFRTGGFDEQYF.

The rearrangement joins TRBV6-6 to TRBJ2-5, with D maybe TRBD2 (6 bases). V was trimmed by 2 bases and J by 2 bases, leaving 9 bases between them. The CDR3 runs 14 residues. Looked up from germline, CDR1 is MNHNY and CDR2 is SVGAGI (reference sequence). The CDR3 DNA reads TGTGCCAGCAGTTACGAACGGGAGCAAGAGACCCAGTACTTC. It codes for CASSYEREQETQYF.

V gene TRBV12-5 combines with J gene TRBJ2-7; 9 nucleotides align to TRBD2. V dropped 5 bases and J dropped 3; count of bases not matched to a gene: 11. Germline lookup yields CDR1 LGHNT and CDR2 FRNRAP. CDR3 size: 16 residues. For the CDR3, the DNA is TGTGCTAGTGGTATAGGGACTAGCCGGAGAGTCTACGAGCAGTACTTC. This gives the protein CASGIGTSRRVYEQYF.

This clone appeared a few times. The V call is TRBV5-6, the J call TRBJ2-1, with 7 bases that match TRBD1. CDR3 size: 16 residues. V lost 3 bases, J lost 0 bases, and 6 bases stayed unmatched. Germline CDR1 SGHDT, CDR2 YYEEEE. The CDR3 bases are TGTGCCAGCAGCTCCGAACAGGGGAGCTCCTACAATGAGCAGTTCTTC. Translated: CASSSEQGSSYNEQFF.

V and J are TRBV10-1 and TRBJ2-5, with D unclear. Germline CDR1 is WNHNN and CDR2 is SYGVQD (reference sequence). The V gene lost 4 bases and the J gene lost 5 bases, with 14 bases spanning the gap. This CDR3 spans 14 amino acids. The CDR3 DNA reads TGCGCCAGCAGTGGAGAGGTAGATTGGGAGACCCAGTACTTC. Encoded protein: CASSGEVDWETQYF.

V and J are TRBV5-6 and TRBJ2-7, with 7 bases identical to TRBD1. With V trimmed by 4 bases and J by 0 bases, 7 bases remained unmatched. CDR1 and CDR2 from the germline V gene are SGHDT and YYEEEE. CDR3 length: 15 residues. The CDR3 spells CASSITPGGSYEQYF. CDR3 bases: TGTGCCAGCAGCATCACGCCAGGGGGCTCCTACGAGCAGTACTTC.

The V and J genes are TRBV6-1 and TRBJ1-1; TRBD1 is a possible D gene (6 bases). Germline V gene lookup returns CDR1 MNHNS and CDR2 SASEGT. This CDR3 has 15 amino acids. Trimming took 3 bases from V and 5 from J, leaving 16 bases between them. The CDR3 loop reads CASSDLQGLETEAFF. DNA of the CDR3: TGTGCCAGCAGTGATCTCCAGGGGTTGGAGACTGAAGCTTTCTTT.

The chain carries TRBV29-1 and TRBJ2-1, with a possible D match to TRBD2 (7 bases). V lost 1 base and J lost 8, with 15 bases in between. The germline gives CDR1 SQVTM, CDR2 ANQGSEA. The CDR3 length is 14 residues. The CDR3 sequence is CSVEGGGRGHEQFF. DNA of the CDR3: TGCAGCGTTGAAGGGGGGGGCCGAGGCCATGAGCAGTTCTTC.

V is TRBV30 and J is TRBJ2-2, with 7 bases lining up with TRBD1. V shed 1 base, J shed 2 bases, and the junction held 4 bases outside the gene matches. Germline values: CDR1 GTSNPN, CDR2 SVGIG (reference sequence). This CDR3 contains 15 residues. CDR3 sequence: CAWSGGGLNTGELFF. In DNA, the CDR3 is TGTGCCTGGAGTGGAGGGGGCCTTAACACCGGGGAGCTGTTTTTT.

The gene calls are TRBV7-2 and TRBJ2-3; 10 bases map to TRBD2. The germline V gene has CDR1 SGHTA and CDR2 FQGNSA. The trim removed 4 bases at V and 2 bases at J, leaving 6 bases unmatched. The CDR3 contains 16 residues. CDR3 nucleotide sequence: TGTGCCAGCAGCTCCAGGACTAGCGGACTCACAGATACGCAGTATTTT. It codes for CASSSRTSGLTDTQYF.

This clone was observed a single time. The CDR3 nucleotides read TGTGCCAGCAGTTTATCAGGGGCTAGCAATCAGCCCCAGCATTTT. Translating it yields CASSLSGASNQPQHF. This chain links TRBV27 with TRBJ1-5, with a possible D match to TRBD1 (5 bases). This CDR3 is 15 amino acids long. Per the germline V gene, CDR1 is MNHEY and CDR2 is SMNVEV (reference sequence). Trimming removed 0 bases from V and 0 bases from J, with 6 bases in between.

The chain combines TRBV28 with TRBJ1-5; 7 nucleotides align to TRBD1. J was trimmed by 6 bases and V by 6 bases; bases with no gene match: 14. CDR3 length equals 16 residues. Germline V gene lookup returns CDR1 MDHEN and CDR2 SYDVKM. CDR3 sequence (DNA): TGTGCCAGCAGACTCCTGGACAGGCCCCAAGGTCAGCCCCAGCATTTT. It specifies CASRLLDRPQGQPQHF.

The J gene is TRBJ2-7, the V gene TRBV5-5, with a tentative D call TRBD2 (5 bases). Germline lookup yields CDR1 SGHKS and CDR2 YYEKEE (reference sequence). CDR3 length equals 15 residues. V lost 2 bases and J lost 1, with 13 bases in between. The CDR3 is CASSLLGEDSYEQYF. CDR3 bases: TGTGCCAGCAGCTTACTAGGAGAAGATTCCTACGAGCAGTACTTC.

CDR3 protein: CASMGTKRTEAFF. DNA for the CDR3: TGTGCCAGCATGGGGACAAAACGCACTGAAGCTTTCTTT. The chain is built from TRBV5-6 and TRBJ1-1, with a weak D call TRBD1 (6 bases). The CDR3 runs to 13 residues. From germline, CDR1 is SGHDT and CDR2 YYEEEE. V lost 6 bases to trimming and J lost 4 bases, with 13 bases between them.